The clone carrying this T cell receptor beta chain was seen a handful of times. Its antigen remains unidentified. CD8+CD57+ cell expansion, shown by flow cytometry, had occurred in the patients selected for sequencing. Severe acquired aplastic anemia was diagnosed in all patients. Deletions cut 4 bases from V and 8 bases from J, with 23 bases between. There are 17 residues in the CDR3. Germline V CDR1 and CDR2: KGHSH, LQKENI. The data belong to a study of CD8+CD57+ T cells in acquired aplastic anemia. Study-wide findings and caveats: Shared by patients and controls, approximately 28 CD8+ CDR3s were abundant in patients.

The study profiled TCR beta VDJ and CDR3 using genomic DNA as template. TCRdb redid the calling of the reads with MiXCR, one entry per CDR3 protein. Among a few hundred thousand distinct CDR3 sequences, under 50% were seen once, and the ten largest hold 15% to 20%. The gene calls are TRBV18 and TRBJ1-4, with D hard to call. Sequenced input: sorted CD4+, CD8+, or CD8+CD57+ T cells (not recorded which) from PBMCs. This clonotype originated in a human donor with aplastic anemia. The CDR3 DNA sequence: TGTGCCAGCTCACGATTTGGAGGGAACAGTCAAGTAGAAAAACTGTTTTTT. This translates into CASSRFGGNSQVEKLFF.